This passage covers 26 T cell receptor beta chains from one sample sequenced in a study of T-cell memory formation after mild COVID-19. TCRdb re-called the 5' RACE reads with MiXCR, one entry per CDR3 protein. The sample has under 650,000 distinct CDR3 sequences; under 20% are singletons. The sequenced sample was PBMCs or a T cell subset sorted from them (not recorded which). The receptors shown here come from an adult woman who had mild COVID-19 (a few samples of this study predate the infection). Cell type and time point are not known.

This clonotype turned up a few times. The CDR3 DNA sequence: TGCAGTGCTCCGTGGAGGACCACTACCTACGAGCAGTACTTC. It is translated as CSAPWRTTTYEQYF. The chain couples TRBV20-1 to TRBJ2-7; possible D gene TRBD2, 5 bases. The CDR3 is 14 amino acids. Germline CDR1 DFQATT, CDR2 SNEGSKA (reference sequence). Trimming left V 5 bases short and J 2 bases short, with 16 bases between.

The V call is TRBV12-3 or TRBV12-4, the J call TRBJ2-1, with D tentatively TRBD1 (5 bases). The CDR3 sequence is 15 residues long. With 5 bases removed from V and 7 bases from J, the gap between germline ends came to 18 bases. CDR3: CASSRRVPVGNEQFF. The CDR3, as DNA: TGTGCCAGCAGTCGCAGGGTCCCAGTTGGGAATGAGCAGTTCTTC.

CDR3 DNA sequence: TGTGCCAGCAGCGTAGAGGGGACAGCTTCCTACGAGCAGTACTTC. Its protein product is CASSVEGTASYEQYF. The V and J genes are TRBV9 and TRBJ2-7; 7 bases match TRBD1. CDR1 SGDLS and CDR2 YYNGEE come from the germline V gene. This CDR3 region has 15 residues. The J segment lost 1 base and the V segment lost 0 bases, leaving 4 bases of the junction unmatched.

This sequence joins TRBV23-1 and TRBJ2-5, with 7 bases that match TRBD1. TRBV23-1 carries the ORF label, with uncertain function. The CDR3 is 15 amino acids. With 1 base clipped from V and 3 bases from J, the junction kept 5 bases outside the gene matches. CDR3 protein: CASSQFRQGEETQYF. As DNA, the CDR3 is TGCGCCAGCAGTCAATTCCGACAGGGTGAAGAGACCCAGTACTTC.

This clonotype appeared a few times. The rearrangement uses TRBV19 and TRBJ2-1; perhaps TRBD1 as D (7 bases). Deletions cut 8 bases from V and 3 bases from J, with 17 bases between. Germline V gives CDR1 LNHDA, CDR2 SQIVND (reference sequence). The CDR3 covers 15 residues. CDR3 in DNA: TGTGCCAGTTACGGAGGGGGCGGGAACTACAATGAGCAGTTCTTC. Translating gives CASYGGGGNYNEQFF.

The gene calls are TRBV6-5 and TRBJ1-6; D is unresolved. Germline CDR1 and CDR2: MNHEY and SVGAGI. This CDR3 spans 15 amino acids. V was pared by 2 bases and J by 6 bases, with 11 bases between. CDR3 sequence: CASSYGRKLNSPLHF. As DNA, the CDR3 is TGTGCCAGCAGTTACGGTCGGAAACTTAATTCACCCCTCCACTTT.

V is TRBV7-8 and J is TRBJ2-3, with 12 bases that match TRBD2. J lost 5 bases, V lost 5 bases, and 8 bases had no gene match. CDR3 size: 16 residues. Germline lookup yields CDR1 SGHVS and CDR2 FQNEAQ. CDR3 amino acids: CASSRGTSGLRDTQYF. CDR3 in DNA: TGTGCCAGCAGCCGGGGGACTAGCGGGTTGCGAGATACGCAGTATTTT.

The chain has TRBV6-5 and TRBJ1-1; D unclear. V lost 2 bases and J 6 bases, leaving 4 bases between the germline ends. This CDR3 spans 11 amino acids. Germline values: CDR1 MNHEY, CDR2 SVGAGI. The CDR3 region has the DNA TGTGCCAGCAGTTACCCACCTGAAGCTTTCTTT. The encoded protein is CASSYPPEAFF.

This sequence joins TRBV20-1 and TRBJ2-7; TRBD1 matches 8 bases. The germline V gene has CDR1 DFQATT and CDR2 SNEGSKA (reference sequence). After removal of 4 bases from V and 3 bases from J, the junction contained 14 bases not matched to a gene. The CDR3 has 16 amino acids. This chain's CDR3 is CSATDSGGRGLYEQYF. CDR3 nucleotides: TGCAGTGCTACAGACTCCGGGGGCAGGGGGCTCTACGAGCAGTACTTC.

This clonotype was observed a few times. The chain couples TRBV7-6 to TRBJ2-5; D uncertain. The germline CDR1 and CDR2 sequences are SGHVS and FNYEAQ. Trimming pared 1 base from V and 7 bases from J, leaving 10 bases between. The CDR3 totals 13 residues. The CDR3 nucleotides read TGTGCCAGCAGCTTAGGTCCCCTTGGGACCCAGTACTTC. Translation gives CASSLGPLGTQYF.

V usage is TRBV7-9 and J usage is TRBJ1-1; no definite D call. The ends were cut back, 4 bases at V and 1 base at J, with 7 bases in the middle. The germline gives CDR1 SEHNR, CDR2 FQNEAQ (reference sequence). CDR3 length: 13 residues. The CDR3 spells CASSSYTNTEAFF. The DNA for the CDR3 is TGTGCCAGCAGCTCCTACACGAACACTGAAGCTTTCTTT.

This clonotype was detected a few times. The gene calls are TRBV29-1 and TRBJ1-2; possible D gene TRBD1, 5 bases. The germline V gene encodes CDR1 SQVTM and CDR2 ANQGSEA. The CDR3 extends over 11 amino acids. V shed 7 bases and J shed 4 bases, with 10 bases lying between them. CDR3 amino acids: CSGVQGYGYTF. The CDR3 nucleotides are TGCAGCGGAGTTCAGGGCTATGGCTACACCTTC.

The CDR3 DNA follows: TGTGCCAGCAACAGCGGGAGAGGCTATGAGCAGTTCTTC. This encodes CASNSGRGYEQFF. The chain combines TRBV7-6 with TRBJ2-1; 8 nucleotides line up with TRBD2. Germline V gene data show CDR1 as SGHVS and CDR2 as FNYEAQ. CDR3 size: 13 residues. The ends lost 7 bases at V and 8 bases at J; junction bases unmatched: 7.

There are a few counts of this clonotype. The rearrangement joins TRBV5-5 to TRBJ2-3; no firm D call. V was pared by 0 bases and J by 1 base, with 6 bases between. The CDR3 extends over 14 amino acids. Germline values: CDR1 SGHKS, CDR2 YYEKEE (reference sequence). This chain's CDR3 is CASSLDVRTDTQYF. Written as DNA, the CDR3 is TGTGCCAGCAGCTTGGACGTCCGCACAGATACGCAGTATTTT.

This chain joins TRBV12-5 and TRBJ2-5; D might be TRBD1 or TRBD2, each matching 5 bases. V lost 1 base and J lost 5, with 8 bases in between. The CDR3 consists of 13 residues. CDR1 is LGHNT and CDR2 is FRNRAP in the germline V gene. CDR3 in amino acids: CASGLDRDETQYF. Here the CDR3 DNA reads TGTGCTAGTGGTTTGGATCGGGACGAGACCCAGTACTTC.

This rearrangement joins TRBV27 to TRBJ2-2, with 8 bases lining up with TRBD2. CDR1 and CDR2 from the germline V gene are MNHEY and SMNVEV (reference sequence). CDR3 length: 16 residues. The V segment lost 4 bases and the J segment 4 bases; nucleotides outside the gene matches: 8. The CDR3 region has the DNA TGTGCCAGCAGTTCCCAATTAGCGGGGAGCACCGGGGAGCTGTTTTTT. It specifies CASSSQLAGSTGELFF.

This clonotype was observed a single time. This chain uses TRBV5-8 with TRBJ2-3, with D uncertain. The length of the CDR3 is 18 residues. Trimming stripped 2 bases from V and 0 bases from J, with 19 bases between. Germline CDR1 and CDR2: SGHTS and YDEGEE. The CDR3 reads CASSFYPALGSSTDTQYF. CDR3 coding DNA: TGTGCCAGCAGCTTCTACCCTGCTTTGGGTTCGAGCACAGATACGCAGTATTTT.

In nucleotides, the CDR3 is TGTGCCAGCAGGGACAGTGTATCAGACTACGAGCAGTACTTC. This encodes CASRDSVSDYEQYF. V and J are TRBV11-2 and TRBJ2-7; D might be TRBD1 (6 bases). The germline CDR1 and CDR2 sequences are SGHAT and FQNNGV. V shed 6 bases and J shed 3 bases, with 15 bases lying between them. The CDR3 spans 14 residues.

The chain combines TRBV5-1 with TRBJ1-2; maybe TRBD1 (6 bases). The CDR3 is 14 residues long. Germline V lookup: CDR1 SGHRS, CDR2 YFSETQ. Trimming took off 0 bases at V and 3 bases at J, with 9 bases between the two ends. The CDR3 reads CASSLAGGDYGYTF. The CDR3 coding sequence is TGCGCCAGCAGCTTGGCCGGGGGCGACTATGGCTACACCTTC.

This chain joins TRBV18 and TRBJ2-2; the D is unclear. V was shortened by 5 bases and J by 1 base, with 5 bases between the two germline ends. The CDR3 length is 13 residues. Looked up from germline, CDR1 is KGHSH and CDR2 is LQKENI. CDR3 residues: CASSIQNTGELFF. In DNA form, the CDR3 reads TGTGCCAGCTCAATACAGAACACCGGGGAGCTGTTTTTT.

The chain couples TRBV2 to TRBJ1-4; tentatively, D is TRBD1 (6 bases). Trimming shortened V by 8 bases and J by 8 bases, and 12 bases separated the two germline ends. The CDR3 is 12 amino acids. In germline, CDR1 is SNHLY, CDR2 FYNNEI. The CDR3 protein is CASLDRKEKLFF. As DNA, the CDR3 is TGTGCCAGCTTGGACAGAAAGGAAAAACTGTTTTTT. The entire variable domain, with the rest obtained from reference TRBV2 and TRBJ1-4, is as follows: EPEVTQTPSHQVTQMGQEVILRCVPISNHLYFYWYRQILGQKVEFLVSFYNNEISEKSEIFDDQFSVERPDGSNFTLKIRSTKLEDSAMYFCASLDRKEKLFFGSGTQLSVL.

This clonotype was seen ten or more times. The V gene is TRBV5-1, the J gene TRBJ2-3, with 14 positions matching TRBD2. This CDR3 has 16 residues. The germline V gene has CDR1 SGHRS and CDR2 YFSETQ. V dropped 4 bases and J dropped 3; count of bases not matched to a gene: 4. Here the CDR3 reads CASSTGLAGGTDTQYF. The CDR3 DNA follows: TGCGCCAGCAGCACAGGACTAGCGGGAGGAACAGATACGCAGTATTTT.

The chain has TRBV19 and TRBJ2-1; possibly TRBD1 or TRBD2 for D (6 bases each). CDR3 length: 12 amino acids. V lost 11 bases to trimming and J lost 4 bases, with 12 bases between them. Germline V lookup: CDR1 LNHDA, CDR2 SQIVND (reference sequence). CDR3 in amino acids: CACGTPYNEQFF. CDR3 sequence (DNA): TGTGCCTGCGGGACACCTTACAATGAGCAGTTCTTC.

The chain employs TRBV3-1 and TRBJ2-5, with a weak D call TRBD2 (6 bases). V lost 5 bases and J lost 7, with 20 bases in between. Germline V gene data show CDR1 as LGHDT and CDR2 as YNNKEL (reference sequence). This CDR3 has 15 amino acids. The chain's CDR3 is CASSSPSRGMGTQYF. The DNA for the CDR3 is TGTGCCAGCAGCTCTCCCAGCCGGGGGATGGGGACCCAGTACTTC.

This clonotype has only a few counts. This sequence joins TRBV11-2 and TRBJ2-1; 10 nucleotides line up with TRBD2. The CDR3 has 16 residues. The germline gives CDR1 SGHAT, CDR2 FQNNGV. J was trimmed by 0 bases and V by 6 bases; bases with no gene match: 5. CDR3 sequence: CASRKLAGSSYNEQFF. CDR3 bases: TGTGCCAGCAGAAAACTAGCGGGGAGCTCCTACAATGAGCAGTTCTTC.

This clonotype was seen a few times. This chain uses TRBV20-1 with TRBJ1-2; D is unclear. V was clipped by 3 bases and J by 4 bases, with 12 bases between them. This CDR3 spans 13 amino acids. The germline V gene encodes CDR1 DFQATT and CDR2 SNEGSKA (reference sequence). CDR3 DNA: TGCAGTGCTAGCGCACGGAAGCCCTATGGCTACACCTTC. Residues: CSASARKPYGYTF.